This TCR beta chain was observed in a study of Ad26.COV2.S vaccination and SARS-CoV-2 variants. Study-level background: Donor was in the COV1001 Ad26.COV2.S trial arm. The study gave Ad26.COV2.S intramuscularly, once or twice 56 days apart.

The J segment lost 7 bases and the V segment lost 6 bases, leaving 8 bases of the junction unmatched. The CDR3 sequence is 13 residues long. Per germline, CDR1 SQVTM and CDR2 ANQGSEA. Sample treatment: roughly 20 received Ad26.COV2.S at low or high dose, single or two shots; five or six received placebo; per-sample allocation not given. Day 63 after the first vaccine or placebo injection was the time point for sampling. As its vector, the vaccine had Ad26, which expressed Wuhan-strain SARS-CoV-2 spike. Here immunoSEQ multiplex PCR was the method, and the copy in TCRdb shows in-frame clones only, minus some. The table includes about 350,000 clones, around 89% detected once.

Sequences were derived from peripheral blood, sampled in a trial of Ad26.COV2.S vaccine versus placebo. The rearrangement uses TRBV29-1 and TRBJ1-2, with TRBD1 identical over 10 bases. This sequence was found in a person aged 18-60 years who received the Ad26.COV2.S COVID-19 vaccine or a placebo. The CDR3 coding sequence is TGCAGCGTCTCTTACAGGGACAGGGGTGGCTACACCTTC. Encoded protein: CSVSYRDRGGYTF. Looking up the rest from reference TRBV29-1 and TRBJ1-2 gives the full variable domain: SAVISQKPSRDICQRGTSLTIQCQVDSQVTMMFWYRQQPGQSLTLIATANQGSEATYESGFVIDKFPISRPNLTFSTLTVSNMSPEDSSIYLCSVSYRDRGGYTFGSGTRLTVV.